A selection of T cell receptor beta chains follows, all from one sample in a study of T cell responses to AZD1222 COVID-19 vaccine. Repertoires were generated with immunoSEQ multiplex PCR, while TCRdb's copy carries only in-frame clones and drops some. This repertoire shows about 80,000 clones, around 90% found once; its top ten account for 24%. Sequencing was performed on peripheral blood, taken on day 0 of AZD1222 vaccination. These receptors were collected from an adult in good health. Each CDR3 is given with its conserved first and last residue. The D gene is left open where the match is weak. Expanded clones get a size class; other rows say once, few or many, or leave the size out.

>NA|NA|TRBV5-1|TRBJ2-2
CASSPRQGGTGELFF
TGCGCCAGCAGCCCCCGACAGGGAGGCACCGGGGAGCTGTTTTTT
>NA|NA|TRBV19|TRBJ1-2
CASRGPNAYGYTF
TGTGCCAGTAGAGGACCCAATGCCTATGGCTACACCTTC
>NA|NA|TRBV7-8|TRBJ1-1
CASSQQGNTEAFF
TGTGCCAGCAGCCAACAGGGGAACACTGAAGCTTTCTTT
>NA|NA|TRBV4-1|TRBJ1-6
CASSQERNSPLHF
TGCGCCAGCAGCCAAGAAAGAAATTCACCCCTCCACTTT
>NA|NA|TRBV30|TRBJ1-6
CAGMDHYNSPLHF
TGTGCCGGAATGGATCACTATAATTCACCCCTCCACTTT
>NA|NA|TRBV28|TRBJ2-3
CASSFRTATQYF
TGTGCCAGCAGTTTCCGAACTGCTACGCAGTATTTT
>NA|NA|TRBV19|TRBJ2-7
CASSPTRSSEQYF
TGTGCCAGTAGCCCTACGAGGTCTTCCGAGCAGTACTTC
>NA|NA|TRBV27|TRBJ2-2
CASSFRGGELFF
TGTGCCAGCAGTTTTAGGGGTGGGGAGCTGTTTTTT
>TRBD1|NA|TRBV5-1|TRBJ2-3
CASSLGGQGIDTQYF
TGCGCCAGCAGCTTGGGGGGACAGGGGATCGATACGCAGTATTTT
>NA|once|TRBV5-3|TRBJ1-2
CARSLDRATRDYGYTF
TGTGCCAGAAGCTTGGACAGGGCCACGAGGGACTATGGCTACACCTTC
>NA|few|TRBV28|TRBJ1-6
CASSLRDGPFSPLHF
TGTGCCAGCAGTTTGCGGGACGGGCCTTTTTCACCCCTCCACTTT
>TRBD1|NA|TRBV3-1/TRBV3-2|TRBJ1-2
CASSQGGQVYGYTF
TGTGCCAGCAGCCAAGGGGGACAGGTATATGGCTACACCTTC
>TRBD2|NA|TRBV7-9|TRBJ2-5
CASSFLAGQTQYF
TGTGCCAGCAGCTTTCTAGCGGGACAGACCCAGTACTTC
>TRBD2|NA|TRBV5-1|TRBJ2-5
CASSWAPLGTSTETQYF
TGCGCCAGCAGCTGGGCCCCGCTGGGGACTAGCACCGAGACCCAGTACTTC
>NA|NA|TRBV5-6|TRBJ1-1
CASSLVRDPNTEAFF
TGTGCCAGCAGCTTGGTGCGGGACCCGAACACTGAAGCTTTCTTT
>TRBD2|NA|TRBV6-1|TRBJ2-7
CASSVIPSGPSYEQYF
TGTGCCAGCAGTGTAATCCCTAGCGGGCCCTCCTACGAGCAGTACTTC
>NA|NA|TRBV3-1/TRBV3-2|TRBJ1-2
CASSQTDSPGGYTF
TGTGCCAGCAGCCAGACTGACAGCCCGGGCGGCTACACCTTC
>NA|NA|TRBV20-1|TRBJ1-1
CSAGMNTEAFF
TGCAGTGCAGGGATGAACACTGAAGCTTTCTTT
>TRBD1|NA|TRBV2|TRBJ1-5
CASSSTGGNQPQHF
TGTGCCAGCAGCTCCACAGGGGGCAATCAGCCCCAGCATTTT
>TRBD2|once|TRBV5-1|TRBJ2-5
CASRTGGEETQYF
TGCGCCAGCCGGACGGGAGGGGAGGAGACCCAGTACTTC
>NA|few|TRBV11-3|TRBJ2-2
CASSFEGTNTGELFF
TGTGCCAGCAGCTTCGAGGGAACGAACACCGGGGAGCTGTTTTTT
>TRBD1|NA|TRBV6-5|TRBJ2-7
CASSRDRGHEQYF
TGTGCCAGCAGCCGTGACAGGGGGCACGAGCAGTACTTC
>TRBD1|NA|TRBV30|TRBJ2-1
CAWTRQGYEQFF
TGTGCCTGGACCCGACAGGGTTATGAGCAGTTCTTC
>TRBD1|NA|TRBV5-1|TRBJ2-1
CASSLGGTGLLVNEQFF
TGCGCCAGCAGCTTGGGAGGGACAGGTCTTTTAGTCAATGAGCAGTTCTTC
>NA|NA|TRBV3-1/TRBV3-2|TRBJ2-1
CASRKGGGEQFF
TGTGCCAGCAGGAAGGGAGGGGGTGAGCAGTTCTTC
>NA|NA|TRBV11-2|TRBJ2-2
CASSLAETGELFF
TGTGCCAGCAGCTTAGCGGAAACCGGGGAGCTGTTTTTT
>TRBD1|NA|TRBV6-4|TRBJ1-1
CASSAETGTTEAFF
TGTGCCAGCAGTGCCGAGACAGGGACCACTGAAGCTTTCTTT
>TRBD2|NA|TRBV3-1/TRBV3-2|TRBJ2-5
CASSQVAGGSQTQYF
TGTGCCAGCAGCCAGGTAGCGGGAGGTAGCCAGACCCAGTACTTC
>TRBD1|NA|TRBV4-1|TRBJ1-1
CASSTLGQRNTEAFF
TGCGCCAGCAGCACGTTGGGACAGAGGAACACTGAAGCTTTCTTT
>TRBD1|NA|TRBV7-9|TRBJ2-1
CASIKQGAFYNEQFF
TGTGCCAGCATCAAACAGGGGGCGTTCTACAATGAGCAGTTCTTC
>TRBD2|NA|TRBV3-1/TRBV3-2|TRBJ2-1
CASSPPGSGRGNEQFF
TGTGCCAGCAGTCCGCCCGGGAGCGGGAGGGGCAATGAGCAGTTCTTC